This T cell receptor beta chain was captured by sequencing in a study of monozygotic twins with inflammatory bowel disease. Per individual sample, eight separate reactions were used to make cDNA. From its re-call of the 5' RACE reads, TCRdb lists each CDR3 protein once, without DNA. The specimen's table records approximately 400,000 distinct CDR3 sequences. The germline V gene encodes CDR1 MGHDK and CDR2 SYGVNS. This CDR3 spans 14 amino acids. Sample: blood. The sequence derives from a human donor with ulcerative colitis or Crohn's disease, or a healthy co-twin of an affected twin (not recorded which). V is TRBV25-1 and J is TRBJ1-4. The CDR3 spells CASQVRGTNEKLFF.